The following is a T cell receptor beta chain sequence with its context. The treatment is: oral pan-JAK inhibitor, 5-10 mg twice daily. This sample was taken from a study of CD8+ T cells in alopecia areata. The CDR3 length is 13 residues. V shed 6 bases and J 4 bases; nucleotides not matched to a gene: 3. The germline CDR1 and CDR2 sequences are LGHNT and FRNRAP. The sequencing template was cDNA reverse transcribed from extracted RNA. Clones were sequenced by immunoSEQ multiplex PCR, and TCRdb holds only the in-frame ones, with some missing. This table holds hundreds of thousands of clones, less than 45% found once.

Specimen: CD4+ T cells sorted from blood, collected at approximately week 30, from a patient treated with tofacitinib. This receptor was identified in a human donor with alopecia areata. The chain joins TRBV12-5 to TRBJ2-1; TRBD2 aligns across 7 bases. The CDR3 DNA reads as TGTGCTAGTGGGGCTAGCGGTTACAATGAGCAGTTCTTC. The encoded protein is CASGASGYNEQFF.